The 4 T cell receptor beta chains below all came from one sample that was sequenced in a study of identical twins (dated by TCRdb to about 2016). Library construction relied on 5' RACE. Instrument used: Illumina HiSeq 2000. TCRdb reprocessed the public reads (quality trimming at Q25 with fastp, clone calling with MiXCR) and kept in-frame beta chains. Each CDR3 protein appears once, grouped with its most common genes and DNA. This sample comprises approximately 600,000 distinct CDR3 sequences, more than 9% of them detected only once. Roughly 3% of the sample comes from the top ten. A further study also used this sample, focusing on yellow fever vaccine responses in identical twins.

What was sequenced was PBMCs. Every receptor here comes from a woman in her late teens or twenties in good health.

This clonotype was observed a handful of times. The J gene is TRBJ1-5, the V gene TRBV6-2 or TRBV6-3, with D possibly matching TRBD1 (5 bases). Germline V CDR1 and CDR2: MNHEY, SVGEGT. This CDR3 has 16 amino acids. With 0 bases removed from V and 2 bases from J, the gap between germline ends came to 11 bases. The CDR3 DNA follows: TGTGCCAGCAGTTACTCTTGGGGACGACGCAATCAGCCCCAGCATTTT. Translated, it gives CASSYSWGRRNQPQHF.

V is TRBV5-5 and J is TRBJ2-2, with 8 positions matching TRBD2. This CDR3 is built from 17 residues. The trim removed 4 bases at V and 3 bases at J, leaving 11 bases unmatched. Germline V gene sequence: CDR1 SGHKS, CDR2 YYEKEE (reference sequence). The CDR3 region has the DNA TGTGCCAGCAGCGTTACTAGCGGCTTAAGAGACACCGGGGAGCTGTTTTTT. This codes for CASSVTSGLRDTGELFF.

This clonotype was counted many times. This chain connects TRBV29-1 to TRBJ2-7, with 12 bases lining up with TRBD2. Germline-derived CDR1 and CDR2 are SQVTM and ANQGSEA. V trimming: 6 bases; J trimming: 4 bases; junction bases outside the gene matches: 10. This CDR3 has 15 residues. CDR3 DNA sequence: TGCAGCGTGAGACTAGCGGGGGTCAAAGGGTACGAGCAGTACTTC. Translated, it gives CSVRLAGVKGYEQYF.

The V and J genes are TRBV24-1 and TRBJ2-7; 8 nucleotides line up with TRBD1. The J segment lost 5 bases and the V segment lost 4 bases, leaving 3 bases of the junction unmatched. Looked up from germline, CDR1 is KGHDR and CDR2 is SFDVKD. The CDR3 is 13 residues long. CDR3 bases: TGTGCCACCAGTGACAGGGGGCGAAACGAGCAGTACTTC. As protein: CATSDRGRNEQYF.